What follows describes a single T cell receptor (beta chain). The antigen remains undetermined. This entry is derived from a study of cytomegalovirus exposure and HLA in healthy donors. While unrecorded immune exposures were likely, the donors were nominally healthy when sampled. General study points: In an earlier analysis, productive rearrangement rates for most beta V segments clustered near 90% or 30%. There were some public TCRs occurring in many donors, but most TCR sequences were rare.

This CDR3 region has 16 residues. Germline-derived CDR1 and CDR2 are SGHVS and FQNEAQ. Unmatched junction bases numbered 8, after V lost 5 bases and J lost 2 bases. The PCR ran on 60 Vbeta and 13 Jbeta primers. The repertoire was sequenced with immunoSEQ multiplex PCR; TCRdb's copy has only in-frame clones and lacks some. The sample lists over 200,000 clones, approximately 70% occurring once. This chain uses TRBV7-8 with TRBJ2-3, with 9 positions matching TRBD1. This receptor was obtained from a middle-aged man in good health and CMV-seropositive. Source material: PBMCs. The DNA of the CDR3 is TGTGCCAGCAGCGAGCGACAGGGGGTTTTCACAGATACGCAGTATTTT. Encoded protein: CASSERQGVFTDTQYF.